This T cell receptor (beta chain) was documented in a study of T-cell reconstitution after alpha-beta-depleted transplantation in children. The germline gives CDR1 MNHNS, CDR2 SASEGT. The V and J ends lost 4 bases and 5 bases, in that order; junction bases with no gene match: 5. The length of the CDR3 is 15 residues. Unique molecular identifiers tagged the TCRbeta library. In TCRdb, the PCR reads were re-called with MiXCR into one record per CDR3 protein. The data hold over 300,000 distinct CDR3 sequences, with approximately 10% observed a single time. The clonotype comes from a human donor who donated a stem cell graft to a child with acute lymphoblastic leukemia. The chain carries TRBV6-1 and TRBJ2-1; TRBD1 matches 10 bases. Sequences were derived from PBMCs from the stem cell graft donor, sampled from the stem cell graft. The CDR3 nucleotides read TGTGCCAGCAGTGCGGACAGGGGGGTCAACAATGAGCAGTTCTTC. Its translation is CASSADRGVNNEQFF.